This T cell receptor beta chain was recorded in a study of T cells in localized non-small cell lung cancer. Data came from immunoSEQ multiplex PCR; TCRdb stores just in-frame clones and leaves some out. This table has about 1,000 clones, 20% to 25% appearing once. CDR3 length: 15 amino acids. Germline V CDR1 and CDR2: GTSNPN, SVGIG (reference sequence). V was pared by 3 bases and J by 2 bases, with 8 bases of the junction left unmatched. This clone was counted between two and nine times. The antigen is not known. Study-level points and caveats: T cell clonality was highest in uninvolved adjacent lung, above tumor. Sequencing involved a lone tumor region, leaving heterogeneity possible.

The specimen comprised normal lung tissue next to the tumor, sampled before any cancer treatment. The TCR sequence derives from a woman between 40 and 69 years old with stage I lung adenocarcinoma. The J gene is TRBJ2-7, the V gene TRBV30; 9 bases match TRBD2. The CDR3 is CAWRGSGGNPYEQYF. CDR3 sequence (DNA): TGTGCCTGGAGGGGCAGCGGGGGGAACCCCTACGAGCAGTACTTC.